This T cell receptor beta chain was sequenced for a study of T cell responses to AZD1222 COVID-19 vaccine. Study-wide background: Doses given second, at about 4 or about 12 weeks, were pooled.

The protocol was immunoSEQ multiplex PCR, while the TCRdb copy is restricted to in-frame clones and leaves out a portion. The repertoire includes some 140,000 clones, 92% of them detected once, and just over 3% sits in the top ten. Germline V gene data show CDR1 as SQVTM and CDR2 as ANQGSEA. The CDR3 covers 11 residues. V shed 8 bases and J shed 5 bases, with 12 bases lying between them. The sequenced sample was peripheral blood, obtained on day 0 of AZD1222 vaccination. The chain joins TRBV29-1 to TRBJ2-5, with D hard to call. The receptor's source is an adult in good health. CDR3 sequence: CSTTVVETQYF. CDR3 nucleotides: TGCAGCACTACAGTGGTGGAGACCCAGTACTTC.